Listed below are T cell receptor beta chains from one sample, sequenced in a study of identical twins. One entry per CDR3 protein results from TCRdb running MiXCR on the 5' RACE reads. The data contain hundreds of thousands of distinct CDR3 sequences, about 12% of them singletons. These same records also appear under a second study, on yellow fever vaccine responses in identical twins.

Sequencing used CD8+ T cells sorted from blood. The source is a woman aged 18-29 years in good health. Each CDR3 is given with its conserved first and last residue. Fields, in order: clone size, V gene, D gene, J gene, CDR3 DNA, CDR3 protein. D genes are given only for firm matches. Rows give clone size only sometimes, using once, few, many, or a class for an expanded clone.

.,TRBV5-1,TRBD2,TRBJ2-1,TGCGCCAGCAGCTCACCCACGGGACTAGCGTCCTACAATGAGCAGTTCTTC,CASSSPTGLASYNEQFF
.,TRBV7-3,.,TRBJ2-3,TGTGCCAGCAGCCCGACGGGGGGCAGATTCACAGATACGCAGTATTTT,CASSPTGGRFTDTQYF
few,TRBV20-1,TRBD2,TRBJ2-1,TGCAGTGCTAGAGGAGAGGGACTAGCAGCGTACAATGAGCAGTTCTTC,CSARGEGLAAYNEQFF
.,TRBV18,.,TRBJ2-1,TGTGCCAGCTCACCAGCCGGTGGGGCGCTGGCGAATGAGCAGTTCTTC,CASSPAGGALANEQFF
.,TRBV5-1,TRBD1,TRBJ1-6,TGCGCCAGCAGCCGGACAGGGAGCTCCTATAATTCACCCCTCCACTTT,CASSRTGSSYNSPLHF
many,TRBV10-3,TRBD2,TRBJ2-1,TGTGCCATCAGTGAGCCGACTAGCGAAAACAATGAGCAGTTCTTC,CAISEPTSENNEQFF
.,TRBV20-1,TRBD2,TRBJ2-5,TGCAGTGCTAGGGGCCCGGGGGAGCGGGGGGAGACCCAGTACTTC,CSARGPGERGETQYF
few,TRBV5-1,TRBD2,TRBJ2-1,TGCGCCAGCAAAAGTCCCTCCGGAGCGGGAGGATCGAATGAGCAGTTCTTC,CASKSPSGAGGSNEQFF
many,TRBV10-2,.,TRBJ1-1,TGCGCCAGCAGTGAGTCGGGGGGAACTGAAGCTTTCTTT,CASSESGGTEAFF
.,TRBV4-1,TRBD2,TRBJ2-1,TGCGCCAGCAGCCAAGTAGCGGGACGGGATGAGCAGTTCTTC,CASSQVAGRDEQFF
.,TRBV7-3,TRBD1,TRBJ2-5,TGTGCCAGCAGCTTATTGGGGACAGCAGAAGAGACCCAGTACTTC,CASSLLGTAEETQYF
.,TRBV12-3/TRBV12-4,.,TRBJ1-2,TGTGCCAGCAGTTTATCGGGGAAGGGAAGGGCTTCTAACTATGGCTACACCTTC,CASSLSGKGRASNYGYTF
.,TRBV6-1,TRBD2,TRBJ2-1,TGTGCCAGCAGTGAAGATGCGGGAGTTGTCTACAATGAGCAGTTCTTC,CASSEDAGVVYNEQFF
.,TRBV7-9,.,TRBJ2-1,TGTGCCAGCAGCTCACGGGGGAGCTCCTACAATGAGCAGTTCTTC,CASSSRGSSYNEQFF
many,TRBV7-3,.,TRBJ2-1,TGTGCCAGCAGCTTAGGGCAGGGCCCATACAATGAGCAGTTCTTC,CASSLGQGPYNEQFF
.,TRBV27,.,TRBJ2-7,TGTGCCAGCAGTTTGGGTTATGGGTTGGAGTACGAGCAGTACTTC,CASSLGYGLEYEQYF
few,TRBV29-1,TRBD2,TRBJ2-1,TGCAACGTTACAAGGTTAGGGGAGGGCTATGAGCAGTTCTTC,CNVTRLGEGYEQFF
.,TRBV19,.,TRBJ2-1,TGTGCCAGTAGTACCGGCGGGACAGCTTACAATGAGCAGTTCTTC,CASSTGGTAYNEQFF
few,TRBV20-1,.,TRBJ2-1,TGCAGTGCTAGACCCGTCGACAGGGAGGCCTACAATGAGCAGTTCTTC,CSARPVDREAYNEQFF
many,TRBV12-3/TRBV12-4,.,TRBJ2-1,TGTGCCAGCAGCCCCCCGGGGTTAGCCAATTACAATGAGCAGTTCTTC,CASSPPGLANYNEQFF
.,TRBV24-1,.,TRBJ2-2,TGTGCCACCAGTGGGGGAGAGAACACCGGGGAGCTGTTTTTT,CATSGGENTGELFF